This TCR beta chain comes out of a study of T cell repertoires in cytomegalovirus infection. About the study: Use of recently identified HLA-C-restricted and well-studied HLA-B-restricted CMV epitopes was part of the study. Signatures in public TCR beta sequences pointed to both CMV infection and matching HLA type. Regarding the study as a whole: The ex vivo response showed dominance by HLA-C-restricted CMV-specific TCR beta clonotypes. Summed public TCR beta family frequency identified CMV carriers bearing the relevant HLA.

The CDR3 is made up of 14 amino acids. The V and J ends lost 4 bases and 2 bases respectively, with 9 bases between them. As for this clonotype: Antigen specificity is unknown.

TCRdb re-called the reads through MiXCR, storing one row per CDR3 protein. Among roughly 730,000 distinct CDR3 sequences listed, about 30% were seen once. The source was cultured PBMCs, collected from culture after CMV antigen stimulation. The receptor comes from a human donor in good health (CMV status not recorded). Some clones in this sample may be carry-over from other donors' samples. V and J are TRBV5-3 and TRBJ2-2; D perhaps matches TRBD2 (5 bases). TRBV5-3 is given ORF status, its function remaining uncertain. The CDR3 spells CARSLGLNTGELFF. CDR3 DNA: TGTGCCAGAAGCCTTGGACTTAACACCGGGGAGCTGTTTTTT.